Given below is one T cell receptor (beta chain) in context. Germline V lookup: CDR1 SNHLY, CDR2 FYNNEI. The CDR3 length is 14 residues. With 6 bases clipped from V and 4 bases from J, the junction kept 4 bases outside the gene matches. This sample was included in a study of blood T cell repertoires in COVID-19. In the study overall: Some COVID-19 samples were acute and others convalescent; all came from the United States, Italy and Spain.

In the original processing: Reference gene primer amplification gave estimated nucleated cell counts. The protocol was immunoSEQ multiplex PCR, while the TCRdb copy is restricted to in-frame clones and leaves out a portion. D and trimming were read from the DNA, whereas the V and J calls and clone size are those reported in that table. The sample has tens of thousands of clones, around 77% seen once; the top ten hold around a sixth. Material: peripheral blood. The chain has TRBV2 and TRBJ2-2, with 8 bases identical to TRBD2. The sequence derives from an older man with active or convalescent COVID-19. CDR3 coding DNA: TGTGCCAGCAGGTTAGCGGGGACCACCGGGGAGCTGTTTTTT. Its translation is CASRLAGTTGELFF.